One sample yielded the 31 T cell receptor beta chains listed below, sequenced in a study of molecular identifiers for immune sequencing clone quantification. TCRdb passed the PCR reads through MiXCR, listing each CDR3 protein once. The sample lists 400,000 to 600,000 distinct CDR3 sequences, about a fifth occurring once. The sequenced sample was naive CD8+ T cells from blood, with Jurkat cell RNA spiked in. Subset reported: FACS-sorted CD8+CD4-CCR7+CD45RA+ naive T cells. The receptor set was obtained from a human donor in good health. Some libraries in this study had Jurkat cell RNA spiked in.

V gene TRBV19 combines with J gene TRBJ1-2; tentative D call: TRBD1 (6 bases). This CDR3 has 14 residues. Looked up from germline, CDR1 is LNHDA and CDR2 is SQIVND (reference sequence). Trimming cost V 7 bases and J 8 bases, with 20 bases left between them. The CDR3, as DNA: TGTGCCAGTACCCGGACAGCCTCTATGGACGGCTACACCTTC. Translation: CASTRTASMDGYTF.

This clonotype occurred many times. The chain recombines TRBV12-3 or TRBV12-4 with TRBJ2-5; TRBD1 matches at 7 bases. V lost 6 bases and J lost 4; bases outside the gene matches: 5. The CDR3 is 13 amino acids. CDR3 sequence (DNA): TGTGCCAGCAGCTTGGGGGACAGAGAGACCCAGTACTTC. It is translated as CASSLGDRETQYF.

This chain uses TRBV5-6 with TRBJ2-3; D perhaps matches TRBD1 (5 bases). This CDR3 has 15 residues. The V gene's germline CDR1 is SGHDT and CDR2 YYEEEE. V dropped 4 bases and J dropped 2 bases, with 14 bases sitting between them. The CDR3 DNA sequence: TGTGCCAGCAGCCTCGGACAATTGTCCACAGATACGCAGTATTTT. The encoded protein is CASSLGQLSTDTQYF.

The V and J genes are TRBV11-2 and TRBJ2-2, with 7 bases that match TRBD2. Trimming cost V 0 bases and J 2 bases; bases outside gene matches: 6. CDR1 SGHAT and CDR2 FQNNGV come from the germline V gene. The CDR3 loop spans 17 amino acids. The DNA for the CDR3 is TGTGCCAGCAGCTTAGAGGGAGGGCGGATAAACACCGGGGAGCTGTTTTTT. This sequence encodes CASSLEGGRINTGELFF. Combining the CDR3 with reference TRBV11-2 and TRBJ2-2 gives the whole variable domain EAGVAQSPRYKIIEKRQSVAFWCNPISGHATLYWYQQILGQGPKLLIQFQNNGVVDDSQLPKDRFSAERLKGVDSTLKIQPAKLEDSAVYLCASSLEGGRINTGELFFGEGSRLTVL.

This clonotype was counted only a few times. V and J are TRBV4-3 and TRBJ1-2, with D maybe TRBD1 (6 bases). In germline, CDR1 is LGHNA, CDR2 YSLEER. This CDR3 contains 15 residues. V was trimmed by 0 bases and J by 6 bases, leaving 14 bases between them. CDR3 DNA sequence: TGCGCCAGCAGCCAAGAGTTCCAGGGGAGGGATGGCTACACCTTC. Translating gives CASSQEFQGRDGYTF.

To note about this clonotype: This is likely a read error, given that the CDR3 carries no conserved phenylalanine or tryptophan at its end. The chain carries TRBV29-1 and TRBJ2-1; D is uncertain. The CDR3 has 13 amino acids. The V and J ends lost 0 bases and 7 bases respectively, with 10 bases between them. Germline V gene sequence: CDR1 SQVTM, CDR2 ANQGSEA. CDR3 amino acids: CSVEEARRNEQFL. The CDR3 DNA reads TGCAGCGTTGAAGAGGCTAGGCGGAATGAGCAGTTCCTC.

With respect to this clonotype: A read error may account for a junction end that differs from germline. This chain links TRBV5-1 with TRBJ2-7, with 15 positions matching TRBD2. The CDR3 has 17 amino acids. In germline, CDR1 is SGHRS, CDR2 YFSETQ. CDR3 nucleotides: TGCGCCGGCAGCTTGGGGACTAGCGGGGGGCTACTGGACGAGCAGTACTTC. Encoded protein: CAGSLGTSGGLLDEQYF.

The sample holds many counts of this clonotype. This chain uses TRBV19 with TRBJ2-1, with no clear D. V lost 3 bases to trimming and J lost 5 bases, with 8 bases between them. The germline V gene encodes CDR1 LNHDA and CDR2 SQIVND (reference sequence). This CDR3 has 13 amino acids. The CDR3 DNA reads TGTGCCAGTAGTATTAGAAAGGACAATGAGCAGTTCTTC. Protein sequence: CASSIRKDNEQFF.

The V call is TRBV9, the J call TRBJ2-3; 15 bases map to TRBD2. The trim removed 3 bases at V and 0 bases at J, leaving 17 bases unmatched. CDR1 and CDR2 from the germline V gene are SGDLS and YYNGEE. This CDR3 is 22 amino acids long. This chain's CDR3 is CASSGGKWMGLAGGKSTDTQYF. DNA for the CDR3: TGTGCCAGCAGCGGGGGCAAGTGGATGGGACTAGCGGGGGGAAAGAGCACAGATACGCAGTATTTT.

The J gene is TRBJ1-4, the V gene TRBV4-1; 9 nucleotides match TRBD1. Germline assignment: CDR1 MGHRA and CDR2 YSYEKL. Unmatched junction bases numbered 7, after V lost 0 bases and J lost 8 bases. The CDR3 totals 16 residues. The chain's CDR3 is CASSQDPTGGREKLFF. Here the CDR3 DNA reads TGCGCCAGCAGCCAAGATCCGACAGGGGGTAGGGAAAAACTGTTTTTT.

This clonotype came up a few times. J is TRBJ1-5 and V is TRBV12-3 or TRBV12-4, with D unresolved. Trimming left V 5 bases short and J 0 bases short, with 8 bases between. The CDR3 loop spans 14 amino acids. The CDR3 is CASSLTFSNQPQHF. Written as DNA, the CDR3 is TGTGCCAGCAGTCTGACCTTTAGCAATCAGCCCCAGCATTTT.

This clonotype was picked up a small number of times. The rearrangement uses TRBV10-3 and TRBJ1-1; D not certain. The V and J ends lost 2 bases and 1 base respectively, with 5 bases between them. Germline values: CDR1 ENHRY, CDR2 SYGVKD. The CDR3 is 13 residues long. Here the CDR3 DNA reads TGTGCCATCAGTGAGACAGCGAACACTGAAGCTTTCTTT. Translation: CAISETANTEAFF.

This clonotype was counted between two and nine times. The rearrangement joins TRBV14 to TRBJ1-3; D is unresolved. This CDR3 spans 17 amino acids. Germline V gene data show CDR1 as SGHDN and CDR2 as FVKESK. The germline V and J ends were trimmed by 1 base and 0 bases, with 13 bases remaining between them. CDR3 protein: CASSQVARFTSGNTIYF. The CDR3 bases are TGTGCCAGCAGCCAAGTTGCCCGTTTCACCTCTGGAAACACCATATATTTT.

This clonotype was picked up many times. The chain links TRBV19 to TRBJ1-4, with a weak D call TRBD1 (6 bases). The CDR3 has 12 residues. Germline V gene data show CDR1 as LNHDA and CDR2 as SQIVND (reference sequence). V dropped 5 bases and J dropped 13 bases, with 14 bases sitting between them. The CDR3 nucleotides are TGTGCCAGTAGTCACCCGGACAGCTCACTGTTTTTT. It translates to CASSHPDSSLFF.

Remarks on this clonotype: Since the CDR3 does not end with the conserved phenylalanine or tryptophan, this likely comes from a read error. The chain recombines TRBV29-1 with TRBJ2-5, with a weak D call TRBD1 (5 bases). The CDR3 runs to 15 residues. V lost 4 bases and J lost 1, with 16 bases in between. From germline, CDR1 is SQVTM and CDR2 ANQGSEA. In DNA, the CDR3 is TGCAGCGTTGTTTTGGTGGGGCAGGCCCAAGAGACCCAGTACCTC. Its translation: CSVVLVGQAQETQYL.

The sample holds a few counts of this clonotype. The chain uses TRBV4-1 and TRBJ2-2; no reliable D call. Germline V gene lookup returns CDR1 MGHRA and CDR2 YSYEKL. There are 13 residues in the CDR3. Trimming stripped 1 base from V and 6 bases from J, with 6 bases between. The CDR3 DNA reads TGCGCCAGCAGCCAAGTAGGGTCCGGGGAGCTGTTTTTT. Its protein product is CASSQVGSGELFF.

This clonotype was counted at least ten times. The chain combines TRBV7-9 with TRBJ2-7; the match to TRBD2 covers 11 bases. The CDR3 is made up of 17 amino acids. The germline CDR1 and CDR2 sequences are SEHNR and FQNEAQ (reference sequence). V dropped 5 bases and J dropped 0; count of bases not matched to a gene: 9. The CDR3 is CASSPRTSGSSSYEQYF. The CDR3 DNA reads TGTGCCAGCAGCCCAAGGACTAGCGGGTCCAGCTCCTACGAGCAGTACTTC.

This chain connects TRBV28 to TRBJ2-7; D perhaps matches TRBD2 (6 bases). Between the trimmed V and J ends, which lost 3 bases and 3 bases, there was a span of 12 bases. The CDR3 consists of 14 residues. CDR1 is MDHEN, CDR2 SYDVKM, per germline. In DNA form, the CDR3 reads TGTGCCAGCAGTTTTACTGGGGAGGACTACGAGCAGTACTTC. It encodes CASSFTGEDYEQYF.

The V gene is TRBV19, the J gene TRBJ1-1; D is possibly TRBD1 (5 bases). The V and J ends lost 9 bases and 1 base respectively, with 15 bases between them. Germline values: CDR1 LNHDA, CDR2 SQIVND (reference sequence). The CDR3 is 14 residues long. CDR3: CASESGPRNTEAFF. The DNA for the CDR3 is TGTGCCAGCGAATCAGGGCCTCGGAACACTGAAGCTTTCTTT.

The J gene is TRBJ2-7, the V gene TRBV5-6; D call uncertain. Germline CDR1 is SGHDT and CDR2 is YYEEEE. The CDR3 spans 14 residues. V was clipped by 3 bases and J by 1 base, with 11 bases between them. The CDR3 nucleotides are TGTGCCAGCAGCTCGAGTGGCTTATCCTACGAGCAGTACTTC. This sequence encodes CASSSSGLSYEQYF.

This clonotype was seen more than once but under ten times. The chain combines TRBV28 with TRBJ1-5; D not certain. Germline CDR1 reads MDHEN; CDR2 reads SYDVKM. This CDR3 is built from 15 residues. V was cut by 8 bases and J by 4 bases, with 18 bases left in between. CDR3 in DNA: TGTGCCAGCGGCGTCCGAAGGAGAGGGAATCAGCCCCAGCATTTT. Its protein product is CASGVRRRGNQPQHF.

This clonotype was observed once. CDR3 protein: CASSLASSTEAFF. CDR3 coding DNA: TGTGCCAGCAGCTTAGCGTCGAGTACTGAAGCTTTCTTT. The chain recombines TRBV7-9 with TRBJ1-1, with no clear D. There are 13 residues in the CDR3. V lost 0 bases to trimming and J lost 5 bases, with 7 bases between them. Per the germline V gene, CDR1 is SEHNR and CDR2 is FQNEAQ (reference sequence).

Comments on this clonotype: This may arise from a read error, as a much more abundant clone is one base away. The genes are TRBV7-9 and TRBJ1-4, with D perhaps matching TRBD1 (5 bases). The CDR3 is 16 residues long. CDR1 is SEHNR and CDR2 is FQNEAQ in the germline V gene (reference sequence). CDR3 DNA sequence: TGTGCCAGCGGCTTCCCGGACAAAAGAACTAATGAAAAACTGTTTTTT. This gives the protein CASGFPDKRTNEKLFF. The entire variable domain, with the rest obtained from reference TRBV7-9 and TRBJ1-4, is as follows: DTGVSQNPRHKITKRGQNVTFRCDPISEHNRLYWYRQTLGQGPEFLTYFQNEAQLEKSRLLSDRFSAERPKGSFSTLEIQRTEQGDSAMYLCASGFPDKRTNEKLFFGSGTQLSVL.

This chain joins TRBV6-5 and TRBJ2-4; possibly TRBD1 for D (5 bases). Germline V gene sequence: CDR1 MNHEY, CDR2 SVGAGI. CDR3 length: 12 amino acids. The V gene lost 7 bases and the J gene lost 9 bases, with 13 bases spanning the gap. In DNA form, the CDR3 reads TGTGCCAGCACCTCCCAGGGCGGCATTCAGTACTTC. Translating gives CASTSQGGIQYF.

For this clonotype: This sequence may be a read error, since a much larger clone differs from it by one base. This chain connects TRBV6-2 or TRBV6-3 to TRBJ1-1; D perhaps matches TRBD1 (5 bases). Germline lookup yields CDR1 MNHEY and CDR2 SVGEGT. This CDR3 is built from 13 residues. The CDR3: CASSQGRVTEVFF. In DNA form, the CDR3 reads TGTGCCAGCAGCCAGGGTCGCGTCACTGAAGTTTTCTTT.

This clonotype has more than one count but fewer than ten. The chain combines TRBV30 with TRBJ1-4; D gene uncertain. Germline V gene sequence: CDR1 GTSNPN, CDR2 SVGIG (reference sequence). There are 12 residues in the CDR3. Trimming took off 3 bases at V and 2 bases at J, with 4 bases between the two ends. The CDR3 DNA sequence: TGTGCCTGGAGCGAGACTAATGAAAAACTGTTTTTT. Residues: CAWSETNEKLFF. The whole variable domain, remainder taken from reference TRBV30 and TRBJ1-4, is SQTIHQWPATLVQPVGSPLSLECTVEGTSNPNLYWYRQAAGRGLQLLFYSVGIGQISSEVPQNLSASRPQDRQFILSSKKLLLSDSGFYLCAWSETNEKLFFGSGTQLSVL.

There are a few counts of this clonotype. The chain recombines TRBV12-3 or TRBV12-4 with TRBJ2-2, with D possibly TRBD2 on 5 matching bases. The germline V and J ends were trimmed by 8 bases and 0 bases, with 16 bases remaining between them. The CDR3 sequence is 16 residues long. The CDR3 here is CASSPVGVANTGELFF. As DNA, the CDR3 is TGTGCCAGCTCCCCTGTCGGGGTTGCGAACACCGGGGAGCTGTTTTTT.

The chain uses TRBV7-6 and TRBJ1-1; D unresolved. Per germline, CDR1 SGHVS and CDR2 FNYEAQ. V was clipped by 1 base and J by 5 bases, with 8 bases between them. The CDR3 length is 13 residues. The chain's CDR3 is CASSLEIGTEAFF. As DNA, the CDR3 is TGTGCCAGCAGCTTAGAGATTGGGACTGAAGCTTTCTTT. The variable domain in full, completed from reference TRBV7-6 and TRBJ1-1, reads GAGVSQSPRYKVTKRGQDVALRCDPISGHVSLYWYRQALGQGPEFLTYFNYEAQQDKSGLPNDRFSAERPEGSISTLTIQRTEQRDSAMYRCASSLEIGTEAFFGQGTRLTVV.

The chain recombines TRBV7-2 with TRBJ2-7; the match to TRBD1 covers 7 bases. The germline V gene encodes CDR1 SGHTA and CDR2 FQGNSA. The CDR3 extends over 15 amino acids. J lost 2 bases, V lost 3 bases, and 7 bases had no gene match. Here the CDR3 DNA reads TGTGCCAGCAGCTTCTTTCCAGGGGGTCCCTACGAGCAGTACTTC. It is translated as CASSFFPGGPYEQYF.

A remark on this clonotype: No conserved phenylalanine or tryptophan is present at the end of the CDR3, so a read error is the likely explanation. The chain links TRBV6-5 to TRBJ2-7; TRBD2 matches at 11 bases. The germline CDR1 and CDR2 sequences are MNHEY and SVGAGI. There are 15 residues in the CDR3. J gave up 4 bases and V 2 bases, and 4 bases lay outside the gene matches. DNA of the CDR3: TGTGCCAGCAGTTACGGGGCTAGCGGGGGGTACGAGCAGTACCTC. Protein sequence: CASSYGASGGYEQYL.

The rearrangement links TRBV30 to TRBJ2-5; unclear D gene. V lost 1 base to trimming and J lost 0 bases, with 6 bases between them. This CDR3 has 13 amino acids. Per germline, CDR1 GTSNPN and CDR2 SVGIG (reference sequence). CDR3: CAWSDGYQETQYF. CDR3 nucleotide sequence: TGTGCCTGGAGTGATGGCTACCAAGAGACCCAGTACTTC.